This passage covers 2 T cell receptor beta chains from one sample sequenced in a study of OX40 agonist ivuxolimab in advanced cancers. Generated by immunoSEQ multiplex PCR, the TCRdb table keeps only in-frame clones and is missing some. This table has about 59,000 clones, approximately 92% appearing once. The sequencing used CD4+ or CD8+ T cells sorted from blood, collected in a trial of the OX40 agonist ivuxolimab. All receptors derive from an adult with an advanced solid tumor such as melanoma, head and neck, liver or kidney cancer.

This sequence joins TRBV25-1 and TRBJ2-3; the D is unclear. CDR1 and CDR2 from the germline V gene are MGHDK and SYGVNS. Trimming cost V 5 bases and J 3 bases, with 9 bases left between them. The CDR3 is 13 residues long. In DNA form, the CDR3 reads TGTGCCAGCAGTATGTCGGCTACAGATACGCAGTATTTT. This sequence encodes CASSMSATDTQYF.

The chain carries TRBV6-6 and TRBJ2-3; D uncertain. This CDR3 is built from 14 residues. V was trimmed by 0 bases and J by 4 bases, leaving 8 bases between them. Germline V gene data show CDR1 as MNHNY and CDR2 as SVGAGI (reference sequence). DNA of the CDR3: TGTGCCAGCAGTTACTCAGGGTTTGCAGATACGCAGTATTTT. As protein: CASSYSGFADTQYF.